This T cell receptor beta chain was identified during a study of blood T cell repertoires in COVID-19. Across the study: Samples of COVID-19 (acute and convalescent) were obtained from the United States, Italy and Spain.

In the authors' methods: How many nucleated cells were present was estimated from reference gene primer amplification. Sequenced by immunoSEQ multiplex PCR; TCRdb stores in-frame clones only, minus some. V and J calls and clone size are those listed in that table; D and trimming were worked out from the DNA. The sample carries around 130,000 clones, approximately 80% recorded once. CDR3 length equals 13 residues. The germline V gene encodes CDR1 SGHVS and CDR2 FQNEAQ. J lost 2 bases, V lost 5 bases, and 2 bases had no gene match. The sample holds a few counts of this clone. Sequencing input: peripheral blood. The rearrangement uses TRBV7-8 and TRBJ1-2; 7 bases align to TRBD1. The receptor comes from a man aged 35-49 years with active or convalescent COVID-19. The DNA of the CDR3 is TGTGCCAGCAGCCGACAGGGCAACTATGGCTACACCTTC. Translating it yields CASSRQGNYGYTF.